The rows below give T cell receptor beta chains drawn from one sample of a study of blood T cell repertoires in COVID-19. Repertoires were generated with immunoSEQ multiplex PCR, while TCRdb's copy carries only in-frame clones and drops some. The table lists some 150,000 clones, roughly 90% of them singletons. The sequenced sample was PBMCs or T cells enriched from blood (not recorded which). The receptors derive from a woman younger than 45 with acute COVID-19. Both conserved end residues are part of each CDR3. The D gene is left open where the match is weak. Size is stated for part of the rows, as once, few or many counts, or as a class when the clone is expanded.

>-|TRBV25-1|TRBD1|TRBJ1-1
TGTGCCAGCAGCCCCCACAAGGGGGCAGCTCTGAACACTGAAGCTTTCTTT
CASSPHKGAALNTEAFF
>-|TRBV20-1|TRBD2|TRBJ2-3
TGCAGTGCTACTCTAGCGGGAGTGCAGTATTTT
CSATLAGVQYF
>-|TRBV5-1|-|TRBJ1-3
TGCGCCAGCAGGGACAGCCACCGCTCTGGAAACACCATATATTTT
CASRDSHRSGNTIYF
>-|TRBV6-7|TRBD1|TRBJ1-5
TGTGCCAGCAGTTACCAAACCGGGACAGGGGTCAACAATCAGCCCCAGCATTTT
CASSYQTGTGVNNQPQHF
>-|TRBV29-1|TRBD1|TRBJ1-1
TGCAGCGTTGAAAGGGAGACAGGGAGAGCTTTCTTT
CSVERETGRAFF
>-|TRBV10-3|-|TRBJ1-1
TGTGCCATCAGTGTAGACAGGAACACTGAAGCTTTCTTT
CAISVDRNTEAFF
>once|TRBV5-4|TRBD2|TRBJ2-1
TGTGCCAGCGAGGTCGGGGGGAGCTCCTACAATGAGCAGTTCTTC
CASEVGGSSYNEQFF
>few|TRBV27|TRBD1|TRBJ1-5
TGTGCCAGTCATCCGGGACAGGGGTTTAATCAGCCCCAGCATTTT
CASHPGQGFNQPQHF
>-|TRBV10-3|TRBD1|TRBJ1-1
TGTGCCATCAGTGGGACAGGGGGCACTGAAGCTTTCTTT
CAISGTGGTEAFF
>-|TRBV7-2|-|TRBJ2-2
TGTGCCAGCAGCTTAGTCGGTGGGGACACAAATTCCGGGGAGCTGTTTTTT
CASSLVGGDTNSGELFF
>-|TRBV21-1|-|TRBJ2-3
TGTGCCAGCAGCAAATGTGCGGAAATCACAGATACGCAGTATTTT
CASSKCAEITDTQYF
>-|TRBV5-1|TRBD1|TRBJ2-2
TGCGCCAGCAGCTTGGCCCAGGGGGCCGGGGAGCTGTTTTTT
CASSLAQGAGELFF
>-|TRBV28|TRBD1|TRBJ1-1
TGTGCCAGCAGTTTACCCAGGGGGCAGGGTGTTAAAGCTTTCTTT
CASSLPRGQGVKAFF
>-|TRBV28|TRBD1|TRBJ2-1
TGTGCCAGTCAAAGGGGGGACAGGACCTACAATGAGCAGTTCTTC
CASQRGDRTYNEQFF
>-|TRBV5-6|-|TRBJ1-5
TGTGCCAGCAGCTTGTGGGCAGGGCGAAACAATCAGCCCCAGCATTTT
CASSLWAGRNNQPQHF
>-|TRBV28|TRBD1|TRBJ1-2
TGTGCCAGCAGTTTCTCCGGGACAGGGTATGGCTACACCTTC
CASSFSGTGYGYTF
>once|TRBV11-1|TRBD1|TRBJ2-7
TGTGCCAGCAGCCTACCGCCTAGACAGGGTTTCTACGAGCAGTACTTC
CASSLPPRQGFYEQYF
>-|TRBV30|-|TRBJ2-7
TGTGCCTGGAGTGGCGGCTACGAGCAGTACTTC
CAWSGGYEQYF
>-|TRBV7-2|TRBD1|TRBJ2-1
TGTGCCAGCAGCTTGAGGGGGCGGCTGGTTAATGAGCAGTTCTTC
CASSLRGRLVNEQFF
>-|TRBV5-4|-|TRBJ2-1
TGTGCCAGCAGCCGCGGGACCCTGTACAATGAGCAGTTCTTC
CASSRGTLYNEQFF
>-|TRBV20-1|TRBD2|TRBJ2-7
TGCAGTGCTAGTAGGGGACTAGGGGGCGAGCAGTACTTC
CSASRGLGGEQYF
>-|TRBV6-5|TRBD2|TRBJ2-3
TGTGCCAGCAGTTACGTTGGCGGGAGCGCAGATACGCAGTATTTT
CASSYVGGSADTQYF
>-|TRBV7-9|TRBD2|TRBJ2-1
TGTGCCAGCAGCTTCACTAGCGGGGAATACAATGAGCAGTTCTTC
CASSFTSGEYNEQFF
>-|TRBV5-1|-|TRBJ2-1
TGCGCCAGCAGCTCCATTGGAGGTCTCTACAATGAGCAGTTCTTC
CASSSIGGLYNEQFF
>many|TRBV2|-|TRBJ1-1
TGTGCCGGTACTAGGGCCCCTCGGACGGAAGCTTTCTTT
CAGTRAPRTEAFF
>-|TRBV27|TRBD1|TRBJ1-5
TGTGCCAGCAGTTTAGGTTCAGGGACAGTCTATCAGCCCCAGCATTTT
CASSLGSGTVYQPQHF
>-|TRBV6-2/TRBV6-3|-|TRBJ1-1
TGTGCCAGCAGTTACTCTCAGGGTGTAACTGAAGCTTTCTTT
CASSYSQGVTEAFF
>once|TRBV5-5|TRBD1|TRBJ1-3
TGTGCCAGCAGCCCCCCGACAGGGAGTGGAAACACCATATATTTT
CASSPPTGSGNTIYF
>-|TRBV5-6|-|TRBJ2-5
TGTGCCAGCAGCTTGGGGGGGCCCGAGACCCAGTACTTC
CASSLGGPETQYF
>-|TRBV12-5|-|TRBJ2-1
TGTGCTAGTGGTTTGGGACAGTCGGCCTACAATGAGCAGTTCTTC
CASGLGQSAYNEQFF
>-|TRBV7-2|-|TRBJ2-3
TGTGCCAGCAGCTTAGGTTCGTCCCCAGATACGCAGTATTTT
CASSLGSSPDTQYF
>-|TRBV28|TRBD1|TRBJ2-7
TGTGCCAGCAGTTCGTTTCCATCAGGGGGCGCCCCCTACGAGCAGTACTTC
CASSSFPSGGAPYEQYF
>-|TRBV28|TRBD2|TRBJ2-7
TGTGCCAGCAACGGACTAGCGGACTACGAGCAGTACTTC
CASNGLADYEQYF
>-|TRBV27|TRBD2|TRBJ2-7
TGTGCCAGCAGTTTTGGGCAGGGGTTACCCTTAGCGGGAGCCTCCTTGTCCTACGAGCAGTACTTC
CASSFGQGLPLAGASLSYEQYF
>-|TRBV29-1|TRBD1|TRBJ2-2
TGCAGCGCTGAGACAGGGGCTCTTTGGTCCACCGGGGAGCTGTTTTTT
CSAETGALWSTGELFF
>few|TRBV30|TRBD1|TRBJ1-1
TGTGCCTGGAGCGACCGGGACAGGGGGCTTTTGAGGACTGAAGCTTTCTTT
CAWSDRDRGLLRTEAFF
>-|TRBV4-3|-|TRBJ2-3
TGCGCCAGCAGCCAACAGGGGCAGAGCACAGATACGCAGTATTTT
CASSQQGQSTDTQYF
>-|TRBV4-2|TRBD1|TRBJ1-1
TGTGCCAGCAGCCATCAGGGGGTCTATGCTTTCTTT
CASSHQGVYAFF
>-|TRBV7-8|TRBD1|TRBJ1-5
TGTGCCAGCAGCTTATCGTCGGGACAGGAGAATCAGCCCCAGCATTTT
CASSLSSGQENQPQHF
>-|TRBV25-1|-|TRBJ1-4
TGTGCCAGCAGTGATAAACCCGACGGCGCCTTTGGGCATGAAAAACTGTTTTTT
CASSDKPDGAFGHEKLFF
>-|TRBV19|-|TRBJ1-1
TGTGCCAGTAGCCGAACAGTTATGAACACTGAAGCTTTCTTT
CASSRTVMNTEAFF
>once|TRBV7-3|-|TRBJ2-1
TGTGCCAGCAGCCTCTCAGGGCAGACCTACAATGAGCAGTTCTTC
CASSLSGQTYNEQFF
>-|TRBV2|TRBD2|TRBJ2-1
TGTGCCAGCAATGGCGGGAGGGCCGGGAATGAGCAGTTCTTC
CASNGGRAGNEQFF
>-|TRBV29-1|-|TRBJ1-3
TGCAGCGTTTTCCCCGGCTCTGGAAACACCATATATTTT
CSVFPGSGNTIYF
>-|TRBV4-3|TRBD1|TRBJ1-6
TGCGCCAGCAGCCAAGATACGGACAGGGCTAATTCACCCCTCCACTTT
CASSQDTDRANSPLHF
>-|TRBV7-7|-|TRBJ1-1
TGTGCTAGCAGCAAAGACAGTAACACTGAAGCTTTCTTT
CASSKDSNTEAFF
>-|TRBV4-3|-|TRBJ2-2
TGCGCCAGCAGCCTCTCCGCGGCGGGGAGCACCGGGGAGCTGTTTTTT
CASSLSAAGSTGELFF
>once|TRBV25-1|-|TRBJ1-1
TGTGCCAGCAGTGATCTTCAAGGGGAAGCTGAAGCTTTCTTT
CASSDLQGEAEAFF
>-|TRBV6-5|TRBD1|TRBJ2-7
TGTGCCAGCTGGACCGGGCAGGGGGTCAACGAGCAGTACTTC
CASWTGQGVNEQYF
>-|TRBV28|-|TRBJ1-1
TGTGCCAGCAGTTACCCTCAGAGGGGGACTGAAGCTTTCTTT
CASSYPQRGTEAFF
>once|TRBV4-3|TRBD1|TRBJ1-6
TGCGCCAGCAGTGCAACAGGGGTTTATTCACCCCTCCACTTT
CASSATGVYSPLHF
>-|TRBV9|-|TRBJ1-1
TGTGCCAGCAGCCTCGGTGGGATGGCGGGGAACACTGAAGCTTTCTTT
CASSLGGMAGNTEAFF
>-|TRBV27|-|TRBJ2-7
-
CASSSSDRGRYEQYF
>-|TRBV2|TRBD1|TRBJ1-6
TGTGCCAGCAGTGAACAGGGGGCCACTTCACCCCTCCACTTT
CASSEQGATSPLHF
>-|TRBV20-1|-|TRBJ1-2
TGCAGTGCTAGTTTGCAGAACTATGGCTACACCTTC
CSASLQNYGYTF
>-|TRBV4-1|-|TRBJ2-2
TGCGCCAGCAGCCCACGGGGTGAGGTTGGGACCGGGGAGCTGTTTTTT
CASSPRGEVGTGELFF
>-|TRBV6-2/TRBV6-3|-|TRBJ2-7
TGTGCCAGCAGTTACGACCAGGGTTTCTACGAGCAGTACTTC
CASSYDQGFYEQYF
>-|TRBV2|TRBD1|TRBJ1-1
TGTGCCAGCAGCGGGACAGCCGAAGCTTTCTTT
CASSGTAEAFF